Below, 7 T cell receptor beta chains from the same sample are listed, as sequenced in a study of T-cell memory formation after mild COVID-19. TCRdb re-called the 5' RACE reads with MiXCR, one entry per CDR3 protein. The sample includes fewer than 300,000 distinct CDR3 sequences, more than 15% of them seen just once. The sample comprised PBMCs or a T cell subset sorted from them (not recorded which). These receptors all stem from a man younger than 35 who had mild COVID-19 (a few samples of this study predate the infection). Cell type and time point are not known.

This clonotype was detected a few times. The gene calls are TRBV7-8 and TRBJ2-5; D unclear. The CDR3 totals 13 residues. CDR1 is SGHVS, CDR2 FQNEAQ, per germline. Deletions cut 5 bases from V and 1 base from J, with 8 bases between. CDR3 nucleotides: TGTGCCAGCAGCCCCATGGTCCAAGAGACCCAGTACTTC. Translating gives CASSPMVQETQYF. The full variable domain, with the rest looked up from reference TRBV7-8 and TRBJ2-5, is GAGVSQSPRYKVAKRGQDVALRCDPISGHVSLFWYQQALGQGPEFLTYFQNEAQLDKSGLPSDRFFAERPEGSVSTLKIQRTQQEDSAVYLCASSPMVQETQYFGPGTRLLVL.

The chain employs TRBV5-6 and TRBJ2-7, with D unclear. The CDR3 runs 13 residues. Germline CDR1 is SGHDT and CDR2 is YYEEEE. Trimming cost V 0 bases and J 0 bases, with 4 bases left between them. CDR3 sequence: CASSLDNSYEQYV. The DNA of the CDR3 is TGTGCCAGCAGCTTGGACAACTCCTACGAGCAGTACGTC.

This clonotype showed up many times. This chain links TRBV20-1 with TRBJ2-7, with 9 nucleotides matching TRBD1. Trimming took 1 base from V and 0 from J; bases not matched to a gene: 13. The CDR3 runs 18 residues. From germline, CDR1 is DFQATT and CDR2 SNEGSKA (reference sequence). The CDR3 reads CSARGSHPGTGFSYEQYV. The CDR3 region has the DNA TGCAGTGCTAGAGGAAGCCATCCCGGGACAGGGTTCTCCTACGAGCAGTACGTC.

The V call is TRBV28, the J call TRBJ1-4; possibly TRBD1 for D (5 bases). CDR1 MDHEN and CDR2 SYDVKM come from the germline V gene. The CDR3 has 15 residues. V was trimmed by 6 bases and J by 3 bases, leaving 14 bases between them. CDR3 DNA: TGTGCCAGCAGCCAGAGGGGCCCGGCTAATGAAAAACTGTTTTTT. This encodes CASSQRGPANEKLFF.

The CDR3 sequence is CASSSDGFF. For the CDR3, the DNA is TGTGCCAGCAGCTCAGACGGGTTCTTC. V gene TRBV7-9 combines with J gene TRBJ2-1; unclear D gene. Between the trimmed V and J ends, which lost 4 bases and 15 bases, there was a span of 7 bases. Looked up from germline, CDR1 is SEHNR and CDR2 is FQNEAQ (reference sequence). The CDR3 spans 9 residues.

This clonotype was seen only a few times. The V gene is TRBV2, the J gene TRBJ2-3, with D perhaps TRBD1 (5 bases). The length of the CDR3 is 14 residues. The V end was cut by 4 bases, the J end by 2 bases, with 10 bases between. Germline CDR1 reads SNHLY; CDR2 reads FYNNEI. The CDR3 region is CASSARTPTDTQYF. CDR3 coding DNA: TGTGCCAGCAGTGCCAGGACACCCACAGATACGCAGTATTTT. Full variable domain (outside the CDR3, taken from reference TRBV2 and TRBJ2-3): EPEVTQTPSHQVTQMGQEVILRCVPISNHLYFYWYRQILGQKVEFLVSFYNNEISEKSEIFDDQFSVERPDGSNFTLKIRSTKLEDSAMYFCASSARTPTDTQYFGPGTRLTVL.

The chain is built from TRBV6-4 and TRBJ2-5, with 9 nucleotides matching TRBD2. V lost 0 bases to trimming and J lost 2 bases; unmatched junction nucleotides: 4. Germline CDR1 reads MRHNA; CDR2 reads SNTAGT. The CDR3 has 16 amino acids. CDR3 DNA: TGTGCCAGCAGTGACTCGATAGCGGGGGAACAAGAGACCCAGTACTTC. This sequence encodes CASSDSIAGEQETQYF.